This TCR beta chain stems from a study of CXCR3-negative and CXCR3-positive naive CD8 T cells. For this clonotype: Its antigen remains unidentified.

Study results and limitations: CXCR3-negative and CXCR3-positive naive cells shared comparable TRBV-TRBJ usage, but memory cells did not. Diversity proved comparably high across both naive subsets and much lower in memory CD8+ cells. CXCR3 levels fell partly with cryopreservation; most assays relied on fresh PBMCs. Hydrophobicity of TRB CDR3s was greater in CXCR3-positive naive cells than in CXCR3-negative naive cells.

Germline V gene sequence: CDR1 SGHRS, CDR2 YFSETQ. This CDR3 contains 14 residues. The TRB cDNA libraries were prepared by 5' RACE with UMI labels. After re-calling the 5' RACE reads, TCRdb lists one entry per CDR3 protein, DNA absent. This sample's clone table lists fewer than 55,000 distinct CDR3 sequences. The rearrangement joins TRBV5-1 to TRBJ2-7. The receptor comes from a human donor in good health. Some clones in this sample may be carry-over from other donors' samples. The sequencing input was naive CXCR3- CD8+ T cells from blood. This sample's subset: CD45RO-CCR7+CD27+CD95- naive CD8+ T cells lacking CXCR3 (TNR3-). Here the CDR3 reads CASSLARGIYEQYF. Full variable domain (missing parts from reference TRBV5-1 and TRBJ2-7): KAGVTQTPRYLIKTRGQQVTLSCSPISGHRSVSWYQQTPGQGLQFLFEYFSETQRNKGNFPGRFSGRQFSNSRSEMNVSTLELGDSALYLCASSLARGIYEQYFGPGTRLTVT.